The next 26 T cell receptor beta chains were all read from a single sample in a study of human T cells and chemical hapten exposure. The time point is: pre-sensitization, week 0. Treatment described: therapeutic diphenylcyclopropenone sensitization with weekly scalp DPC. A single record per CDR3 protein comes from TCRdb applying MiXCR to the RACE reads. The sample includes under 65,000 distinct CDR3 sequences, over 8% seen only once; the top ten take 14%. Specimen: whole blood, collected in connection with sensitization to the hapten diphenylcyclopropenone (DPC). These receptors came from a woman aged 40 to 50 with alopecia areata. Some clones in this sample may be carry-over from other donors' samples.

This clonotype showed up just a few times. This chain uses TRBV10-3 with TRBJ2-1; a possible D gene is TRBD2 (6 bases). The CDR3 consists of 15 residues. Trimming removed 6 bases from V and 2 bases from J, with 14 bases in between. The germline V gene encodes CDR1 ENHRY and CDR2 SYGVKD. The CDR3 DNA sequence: TGTGCCATCAGCGGCACGGGGGACCCCTACAATGAGCAGTTCTTC. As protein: CAISGTGDPYNEQFF.

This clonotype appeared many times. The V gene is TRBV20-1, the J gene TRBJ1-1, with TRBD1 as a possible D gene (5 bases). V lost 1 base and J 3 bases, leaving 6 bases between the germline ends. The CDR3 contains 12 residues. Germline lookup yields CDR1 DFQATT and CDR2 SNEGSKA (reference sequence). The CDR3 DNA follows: TGCAGTGCTAGAGGAGGGGACACTGAAGCTTTCTTT. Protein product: CSARGGDTEAFF.

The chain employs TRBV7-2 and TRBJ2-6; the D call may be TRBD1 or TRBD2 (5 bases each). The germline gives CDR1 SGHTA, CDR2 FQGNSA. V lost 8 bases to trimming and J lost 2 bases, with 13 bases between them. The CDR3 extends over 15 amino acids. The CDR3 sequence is CASFTWGTGANVLTF. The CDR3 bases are TGTGCCAGCTTCACCTGGGGGACTGGGGCCAACGTCCTGACTTTC.

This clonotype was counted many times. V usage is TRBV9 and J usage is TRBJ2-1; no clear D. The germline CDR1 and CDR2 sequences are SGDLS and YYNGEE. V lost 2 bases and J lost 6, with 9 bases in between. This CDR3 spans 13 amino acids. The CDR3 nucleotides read TGTGCCAGCAGCGTTAGTAGTCGCAATGAGCAGTTCTTC. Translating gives CASSVSSRNEQFF.

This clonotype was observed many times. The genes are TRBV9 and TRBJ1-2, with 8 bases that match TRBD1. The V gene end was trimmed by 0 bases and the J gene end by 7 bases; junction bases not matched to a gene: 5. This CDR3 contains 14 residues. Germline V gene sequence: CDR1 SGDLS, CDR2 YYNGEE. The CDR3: CASSVAWQGAGYTF. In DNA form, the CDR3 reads TGTGCCAGCAGCGTAGCTTGGCAGGGGGCTGGCTACACCTTC.

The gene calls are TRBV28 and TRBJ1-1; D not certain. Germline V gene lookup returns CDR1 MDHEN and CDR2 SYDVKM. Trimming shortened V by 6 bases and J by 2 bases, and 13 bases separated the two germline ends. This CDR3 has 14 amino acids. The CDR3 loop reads CASSPPRANTEAFF. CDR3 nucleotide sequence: TGTGCCAGCAGCCCTCCCCGGGCCAACACTGAAGCTTTCTTT.

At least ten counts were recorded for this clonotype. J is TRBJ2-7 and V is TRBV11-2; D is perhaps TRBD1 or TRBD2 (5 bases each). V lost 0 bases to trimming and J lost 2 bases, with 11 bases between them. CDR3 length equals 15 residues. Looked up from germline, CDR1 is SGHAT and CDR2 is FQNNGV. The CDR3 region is CASSLDGAYAYEQYF. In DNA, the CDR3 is TGTGCCAGCAGCTTAGACGGGGCTTACGCCTACGAGCAGTACTTC. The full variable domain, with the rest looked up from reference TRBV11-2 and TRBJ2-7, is EAGVAQSPRYKIIEKRQSVAFWCNPISGHATLYWYQQILGQGPKLLIQFQNNGVVDDSQLPKDRFSAERLKGVDSTLKIQPAKLEDSAVYLCASSLDGAYAYEQYFGPGTRLTVT.

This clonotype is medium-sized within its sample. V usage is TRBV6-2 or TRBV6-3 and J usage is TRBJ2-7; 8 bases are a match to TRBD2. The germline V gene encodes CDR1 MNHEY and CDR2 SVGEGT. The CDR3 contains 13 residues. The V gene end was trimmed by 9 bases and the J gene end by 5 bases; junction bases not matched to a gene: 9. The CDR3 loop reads CASSLAELHEQYF. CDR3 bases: TGTGCCAGTTCACTAGCGGAGTTACACGAGCAGTACTTC.

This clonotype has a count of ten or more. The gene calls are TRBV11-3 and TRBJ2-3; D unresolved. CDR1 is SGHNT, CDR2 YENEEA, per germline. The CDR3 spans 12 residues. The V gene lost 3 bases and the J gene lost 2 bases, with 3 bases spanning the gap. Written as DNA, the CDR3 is TGTGCCAGCAGCTTTCACACAGATACGCAGTATTTT. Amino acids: CASSFHTDTQYF.

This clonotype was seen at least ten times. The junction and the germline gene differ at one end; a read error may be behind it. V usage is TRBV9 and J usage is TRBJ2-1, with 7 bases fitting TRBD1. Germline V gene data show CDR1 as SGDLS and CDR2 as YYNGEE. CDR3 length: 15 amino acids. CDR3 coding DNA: TGTGCCAGCAGCGCCACAGGGGCCTCCAACAATGAGCAGTTCTTC. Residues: CASSATGASNNEQFF.

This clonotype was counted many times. DNA for the CDR3: TGTGCCAGCAGTTATACAGGGTTGAGAACCGGGGAGCTGTTTTTT. This translates into CASSYTGLRTGELFF. The J gene is TRBJ2-2, the V gene TRBV27; perhaps TRBD1 as D (6 bases). The V end lost 4 bases, the J end lost 5 bases, and 14 bases lay between the germline ends. The CDR3 length is 15 residues. Germline V lookup: CDR1 MNHEY, CDR2 SMNVEV (reference sequence).

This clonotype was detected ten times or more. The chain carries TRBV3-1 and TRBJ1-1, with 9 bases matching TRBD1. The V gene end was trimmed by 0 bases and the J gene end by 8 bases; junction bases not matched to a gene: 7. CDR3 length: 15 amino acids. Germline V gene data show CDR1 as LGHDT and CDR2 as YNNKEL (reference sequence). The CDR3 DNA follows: TGTGCCAGCAGCCAAGAACAGGGGGCCCTCTTGGAAGCTTTCTTT. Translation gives CASSQEQGALLEAFF.

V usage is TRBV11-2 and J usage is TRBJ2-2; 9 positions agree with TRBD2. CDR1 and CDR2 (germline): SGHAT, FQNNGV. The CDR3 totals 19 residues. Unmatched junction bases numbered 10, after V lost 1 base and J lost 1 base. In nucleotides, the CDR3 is TGTGCCAGCAGCTTAGTTTCGCTAGCGGGGCTTTGGAACACCGGGGAGCTGTTTTTT. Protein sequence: CASSLVSLAGLWNTGELFF.

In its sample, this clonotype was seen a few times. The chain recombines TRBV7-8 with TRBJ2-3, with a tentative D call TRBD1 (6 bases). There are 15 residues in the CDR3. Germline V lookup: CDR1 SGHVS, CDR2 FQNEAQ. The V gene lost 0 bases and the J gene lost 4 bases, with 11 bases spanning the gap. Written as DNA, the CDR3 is TGTGCCAGCAGCTTAGCGTCGACAGGCCCAGATACGCAGTATTTT. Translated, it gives CASSLASTGPDTQYF.

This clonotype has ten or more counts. The CDR3 nucleotides are TGTGCCAGCAGCTTAGCGGCGGGGTTAGCTTTCTTT. Protein product: CASSLAAGLAFF. The chain recombines TRBV7-9 with TRBJ1-1; D not certain. CDR1 and CDR2 (germline): SEHNR, FQNEAQ (reference sequence). The CDR3 loop spans 12 amino acids. Trimming shortened V by 0 bases and J by 10 bases, and 9 bases separated the two germline ends. Complete variable domain (other parts from reference TRBV7-9 and TRBJ1-1): DTGVSQNPRHKITKRGQNVTFRCDPISEHNRLYWYRQTLGQGPEFLTYFQNEAQLEKSRLLSDRFSAERPKGSFSTLEIQRTEQGDSAMYLCASSLAAGLAFFGQGTRLTVV.

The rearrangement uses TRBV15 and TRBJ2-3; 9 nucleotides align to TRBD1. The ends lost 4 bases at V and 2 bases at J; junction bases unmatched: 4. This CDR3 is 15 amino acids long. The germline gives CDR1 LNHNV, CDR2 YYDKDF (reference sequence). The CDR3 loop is CATSKGQGNTDTQYF. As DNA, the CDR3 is TGTGCCACCAGCAAGGGACAGGGAAACACAGATACGCAGTATTTT.

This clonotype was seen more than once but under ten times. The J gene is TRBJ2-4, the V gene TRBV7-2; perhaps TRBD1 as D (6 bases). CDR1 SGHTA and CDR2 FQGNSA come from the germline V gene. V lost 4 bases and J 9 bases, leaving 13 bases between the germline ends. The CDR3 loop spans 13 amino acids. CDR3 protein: CASSSQGEGIQYF. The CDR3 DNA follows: TGTGCCAGCAGCTCACAGGGCGAGGGCATTCAGTACTTC. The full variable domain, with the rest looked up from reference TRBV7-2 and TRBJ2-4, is GAGVSQSPSNKVTEKGKDVELRCDPISGHTALYWYRQSLGQGLEFLIYFQGNSAPDKSGLPSDRFSAERTGGSVSTLTIQRTQQEDSAVYLCASSSQGEGIQYFGAGTRLSVL.

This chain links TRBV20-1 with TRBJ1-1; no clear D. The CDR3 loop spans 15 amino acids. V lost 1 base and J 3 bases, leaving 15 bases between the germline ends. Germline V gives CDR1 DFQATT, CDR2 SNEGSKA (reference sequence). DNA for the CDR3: TGCAGTGCTAGAGGGGCGGTGAATGTGGACACTGAAGCTTTCTTT. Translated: CSARGAVNVDTEAFF.

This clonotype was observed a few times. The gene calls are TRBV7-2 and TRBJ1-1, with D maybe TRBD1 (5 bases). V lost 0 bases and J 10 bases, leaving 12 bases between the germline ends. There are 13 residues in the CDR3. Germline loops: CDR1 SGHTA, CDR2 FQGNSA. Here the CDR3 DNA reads TGTGCCAGCAGCTTAGCGGGGGGACGCGGAGCTTTCTTT. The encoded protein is CASSLAGGRGAFF.

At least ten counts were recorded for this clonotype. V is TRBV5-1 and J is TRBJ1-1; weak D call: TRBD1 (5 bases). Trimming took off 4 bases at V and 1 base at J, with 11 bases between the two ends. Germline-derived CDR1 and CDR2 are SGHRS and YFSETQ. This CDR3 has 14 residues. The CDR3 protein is CASSMGPGNTEAFF. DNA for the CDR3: TGCGCCAGCAGCATGGGACCGGGGAACACTGAAGCTTTCTTT.

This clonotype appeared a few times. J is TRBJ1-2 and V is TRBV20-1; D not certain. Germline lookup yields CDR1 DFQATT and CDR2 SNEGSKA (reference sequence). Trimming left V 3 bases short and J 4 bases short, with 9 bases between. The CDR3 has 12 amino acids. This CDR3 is CSASELSYGYTF. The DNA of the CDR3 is TGCAGTGCTAGTGAATTGTCCTATGGCTACACCTTC.

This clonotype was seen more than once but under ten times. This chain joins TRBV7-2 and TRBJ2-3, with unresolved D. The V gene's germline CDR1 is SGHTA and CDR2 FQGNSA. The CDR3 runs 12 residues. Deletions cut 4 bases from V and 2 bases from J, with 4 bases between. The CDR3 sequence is CASSSFTDTQYF. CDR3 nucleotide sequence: TGTGCCAGCAGCTCGTTCACAGATACGCAGTATTTT.

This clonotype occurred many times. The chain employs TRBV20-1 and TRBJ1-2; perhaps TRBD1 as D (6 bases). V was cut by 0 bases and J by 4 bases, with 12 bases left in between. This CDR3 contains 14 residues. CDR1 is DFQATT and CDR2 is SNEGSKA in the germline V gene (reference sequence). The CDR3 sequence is CSARDPDSSYGYTF. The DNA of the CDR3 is TGCAGTGCTAGAGATCCGGACAGCAGCTATGGCTACACCTTC.

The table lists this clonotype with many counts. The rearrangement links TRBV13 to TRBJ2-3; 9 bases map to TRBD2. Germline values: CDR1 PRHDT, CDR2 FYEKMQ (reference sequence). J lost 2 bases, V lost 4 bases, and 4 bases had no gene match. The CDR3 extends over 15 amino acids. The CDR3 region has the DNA TGTGCCAGCAGCTCCCGACTAGCGGACACAGATACGCAGTATTTT. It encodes CASSSRLADTDTQYF.

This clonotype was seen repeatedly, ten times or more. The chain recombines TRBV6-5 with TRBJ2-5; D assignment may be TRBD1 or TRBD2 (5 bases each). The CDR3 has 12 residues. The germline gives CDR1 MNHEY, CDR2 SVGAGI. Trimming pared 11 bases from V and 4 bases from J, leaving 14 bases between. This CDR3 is CAPRGRRETQYF. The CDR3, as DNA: TGTGCCCCACGGGGCAGGAGAGAGACCCAGTACTTC.

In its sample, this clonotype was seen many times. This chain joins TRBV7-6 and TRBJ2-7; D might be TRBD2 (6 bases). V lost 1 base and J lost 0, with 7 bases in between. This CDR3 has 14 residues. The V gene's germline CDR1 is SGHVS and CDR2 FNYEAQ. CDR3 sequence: CASSLGEVSYEQYF. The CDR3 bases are TGTGCCAGCAGCTTAGGGGAGGTCTCCTACGAGCAGTACTTC.